Each of the 26 T cell receptor beta chains below was sequenced from the same sample in a study of Ad26.COV2.S vaccination and SARS-CoV-2 variants. The protocol was immunoSEQ multiplex PCR, while the TCRdb copy is restricted to in-frame clones and leaves out a portion. The data show 320,000 or so clones, roughly 90% seen once. Specified treatment: about 20 received Ad26.COV2.S at low or high dose, single or two shots; roughly five received placebo; per-sample allocation not given. Sample collection was performed on day 63 after the first vaccine or placebo injection. Sequences were derived from peripheral blood, sampled in a trial of Ad26.COV2.S vaccine versus placebo. The receptors were sampled from a person between 18 and 65 years old who received the Ad26.COV2.S COVID-19 vaccine or a placebo.

The chain links TRBV19 to TRBJ1-2, with no clear D. The germline V gene has CDR1 LNHDA and CDR2 SQIVND (reference sequence). Deletions cut 3 bases from V and 4 bases from J, with 18 bases between. The CDR3 totals 16 residues. This CDR3 is CASSIPEAASPYGYTF. DNA of the CDR3: TGTGCCAGTAGTATCCCGGAGGCAGCCTCTCCCTATGGCTACACCTTC. The full variable domain, in which reference TRBV19 and TRBJ1-2 provide the parts outside the CDR3, is DGGITQSPKYLFRKEGQNVTLSCEQNLNHDAMYWYRQDPGQGLRLIYYSQIVNDFQKGDIAEGYSVSREKKESFPLTVTSAQKNPTAFYLCASSIPEAASPYGYTFGSGTRLTVV.

This rearrangement joins TRBV7-2 to TRBJ1-2, with D tentatively TRBD1 (6 bases). CDR3 size: 14 residues. V lost 5 bases and J 8 bases, leaving 18 bases between the germline ends. CDR1 is SGHTA and CDR2 is FQGNSA in the germline V gene. The chain's CDR3 is CASSPRTESLGYTF. The CDR3 region has the DNA TGTGCCAGCAGCCCCCGGACAGAGTCCCTAGGCTACACCTTC.

The chain joins TRBV7-8 to TRBJ1-2, with D possibly being TRBD1 (6 bases). CDR1 is SGHVS and CDR2 is FQNEAQ in the germline V gene. V was clipped by 1 base and J by 3 bases, with 15 bases between them. The CDR3 is 16 amino acids. CDR3 sequence (DNA): TGTGCCAGCAGCTTAGGACGGGACACCGGCTACTATGGCTACACCTTC. This gives the protein CASSLGRDTGYYGYTF.

The gene calls are TRBV6-2 or TRBV6-3 and TRBJ1-5, with D perhaps matching TRBD1 (6 bases). Trimming removed 2 bases from V and 5 bases from J, with 13 bases in between. The germline gives CDR1 MNHEY, CDR2 SVGEGT. The length of the CDR3 is 15 residues. This chain's CDR3 is CASSYRRGLDQPQHF. CDR3 nucleotide sequence: TGTGCCAGCAGTTACCGTCGGGGGCTCGATCAGCCCCAGCATTTT.

This chain joins TRBV4-3 and TRBJ2-7, with 15 bases matching TRBD2. CDR1 is LGHNA and CDR2 is YSLEER in the germline V gene. The CDR3 is made up of 16 amino acids. The V segment lost 4 bases and the J segment 5 bases; nucleotides outside the gene matches: 6. CDR3 protein: CASSRGLAGGLDEQYF. The CDR3 DNA sequence: TGCGCCAGCAGCCGAGGACTAGCGGGGGGGCTGGACGAGCAGTACTTC.

The chain joins TRBV7-8 to TRBJ2-7; tentatively, D is TRBD2 (6 bases). This CDR3 has 13 residues. Germline assignment: CDR1 SGHVS and CDR2 FQNEAQ. V lost 5 bases and J lost 6, with 14 bases in between. The CDR3 reads CASSLGAGTEQYV. As DNA, the CDR3 is TGTGCCAGCAGCCTAGGGGCGGGAACCGAGCAGTACGTC.

The chain links TRBV15 to TRBJ2-7; possibly TRBD2 for D (5 bases). The CDR3 totals 13 residues. The V gene's germline CDR1 is LNHNV and CDR2 YYDKDF (reference sequence). Trimming removed 3 bases at V and 12 bases at J, with 18 bases between. CDR3 sequence: CATSSPADWALYV. CDR3 sequence (DNA): TGTGCCACCAGCAGTCCCGCGGACTGGGCGCTGTACGTC.

This chain joins TRBV15 and TRBJ1-1; D remains ambiguous. There are 16 residues in the CDR3. Trimming shortened V by 0 bases and J by 0 bases, and 11 bases separated the two germline ends. Germline CDR1 LNHNV, CDR2 YYDKDF (reference sequence). CDR3 nucleotide sequence: TGTGCCACCAGCAGAGACCTCACAGTGGTGAACACTGAAGCTTTCTTT. Translating gives CATSRDLTVVNTEAFF.

This clone was recorded a few times. This sequence joins TRBV6-5 and TRBJ1-1; D possibly corresponds to TRBD1 (5 bases). V was shortened by 2 bases and J by 6 bases, with 13 bases between the two germline ends. The CDR3 has 14 amino acids. CDR1 MNHEY and CDR2 SVGAGI come from the germline V gene. The CDR3 DNA reads as TGTGCCAGCAGTTACGGGCAGGGAATGGCTGAAGCTTTCTTT. Translated, it gives CASSYGQGMAEAFF.

This clone is a singleton in its sample. This chain links TRBV5-5 with TRBJ2-2; no reliable D call. The V end was cut by 3 bases, the J end by 4 bases, with 4 bases between. CDR3 length: 12 amino acids. Germline-derived CDR1 and CDR2 are SGHKS and YYEKEE (reference sequence). DNA of the CDR3: TGTGCCAGCAGCTGGAGCACCGGGGAGCTGTTTTTT. Translation: CASSWSTGELFF.

The rearrangement links TRBV11-1 to TRBJ2-3; no clear D gene. Germline V gene sequence: CDR1 SGHAT, CDR2 FQDESV (reference sequence). V was clipped by 0 bases and J by 3 bases, with 16 bases between them. The CDR3 covers 17 residues. The DNA of the CDR3 is TGTGCCAGCAGCTTAGCCTCGTGGCAGGCCGTTACAGATACGCAGTATTTT. Translation: CASSLASWQAVTDTQYF.

The chain recombines TRBV11-2 with TRBJ1-2; D may be TRBD1 (5 bases). Trimming removed 5 bases from V and 6 bases from J, with 16 bases in between. Germline V gene data show CDR1 as SGHAT and CDR2 as FQNNGV. This CDR3 has 14 residues. In DNA form, the CDR3 reads TGTGCCAGCAGCGCCTGGGGGGGAAAGAATGGCTACACCTTC. This translates into CASSAWGGKNGYTF.

The chain uses TRBV24-1 and TRBJ2-1; 14 bases line up with TRBD2. This CDR3 is 17 amino acids long. Trimming removed 5 bases from V and 9 bases from J; junction bases left unmatched: 11. Per the germline V gene, CDR1 is KGHDR and CDR2 is SFDVKD. CDR3 residues: CATSAKDRLAGGGEQFF. The DNA of the CDR3 is TGTGCCACCAGTGCCAAAGATCGACTAGCGGGAGGGGGTGAGCAGTTCTTC.

The chain employs TRBV7-2 and TRBJ1-3; D uncertain. The germline CDR1 and CDR2 sequences are SGHTA and FQGNSA. Trimming left V 4 bases short and J 0 bases short, with 7 bases between. The CDR3 is 14 residues long. In DNA form, the CDR3 reads TGTGCCAGCAGCTCTCAGGTCTCTGGAAACACCATATATTTT. Protein: CASSSQVSGNTIYF. The full variable domain, completed using reference TRBV7-2 and TRBJ1-3, is GAGVSQSPSNKVTEKGKDVELRCDPISGHTALYWYRQSLGQGLEFLIYFQGNSAPDKSGLPSDRFSAERTGGSVSTLTIQRTQQEDSAVYLCASSSQVSGNTIYFGEGSWLTVV.

V gene TRBV6-2 or TRBV6-3 combines with J gene TRBJ2-7; 10 nucleotides align to TRBD2. V lost 0 bases to trimming and J lost 2 bases; unmatched junction nucleotides: 4. Germline CDR1 MNHEY, CDR2 SVGEGT. This CDR3 is 16 amino acids long. The CDR3 DNA follows: TGTGCCAGCAGTTACTCGGAAGCGGGGGGGCCCTACGAGCAGTACTTC. Protein sequence: CASSYSEAGGPYEQYF.

V is TRBV13 and J is TRBJ1-1; D gene uncertain. V lost 5 bases and J 4 bases, leaving 11 bases between the germline ends. Germline values: CDR1 PRHDT, CDR2 FYEKMQ (reference sequence). The CDR3 sequence is 13 residues long. The CDR3: CASSLTRSTEAFF. The CDR3 nucleotides read TGTGCCAGCAGCCTGACAAGGTCCACTGAAGCTTTCTTT.

The CDR3 protein is CASSLGVRPNEKLFF. The CDR3 nucleotides are TGTGCCAGCAGCTTAGGGGTGCGGCCTAATGAAAAACTGTTTTTT. The V call is TRBV7-2, the J call TRBJ1-4; the D is unclear. This CDR3 is built from 15 residues. Germline lookup yields CDR1 SGHTA and CDR2 FQGNSA. V was pared by 1 base and J by 3 bases, with 9 bases between.

The chain uses TRBV11-2 and TRBJ2-7; D might be TRBD1 (5 bases). Trimming took 0 bases from V and 6 from J, leaving 9 bases between them. Germline CDR1 reads SGHAT; CDR2 reads FQNNGV. This CDR3 has 13 residues. The CDR3 bases are TGTGCCAGCAGCTTAGACAGGGCGCGCGAGCAGTACTTC. This sequence encodes CASSLDRAREQYF.

On this clone: Other DNA sequences in the same sample also yield this CDR3. The J gene is TRBJ1-1, the V gene TRBV6-5, with 8 bases identical to TRBD1. Germline lookup yields CDR1 MNHEY and CDR2 SVGAGI. With 4 bases clipped from V and 4 bases from J, the junction kept 5 bases outside the gene matches. The CDR3 sequence is 14 residues long. The CDR3 DNA is TGTGCCAGCAGTTTCCCAGGGGGCGGCACTGAAGCTTTCTTT. Encoded protein: CASSFPGGGTEAFF.

The V call is TRBV7-9, the J call TRBJ2-1, with a tentative D call TRBD2 (5 bases). The V gene's germline CDR1 is SEHNR and CDR2 FQNEAQ (reference sequence). V gave up 5 bases and J gave up 8 bases, with 19 bases separating them. The CDR3 is 15 amino acids. As DNA, the CDR3 is TGTGCCAGCAGCCCGCCGCAGTGGGAGAGCGATGAGCAGTTCTTC. It yields the protein CASSPPQWESDEQFF. Combining the CDR3 with reference TRBV7-9 and TRBJ2-1 gives the whole variable domain DTGVSQNPRHKITKRGQNVTFRCDPISEHNRLYWYRQTLGQGPEFLTYFQNEAQLEKSRLLSDRFSAERPKGSFSTLEIQRTEQGDSAMYLCASSPPQWESDEQFFGPGTRLTVL.

The genes are TRBV5-4 and TRBJ1-1, with 8 bases fitting TRBD1. Per the germline V gene, CDR1 is SGHNT and CDR2 is YYREEE (reference sequence). V lost 2 bases to trimming and J lost 11 bases; unmatched junction nucleotides: 11. The CDR3 runs 14 residues. The DNA for the CDR3 is TGTGCCAGCAGCTTTTTGTCAGGGGGCGATACGGCTTTCTTT. Its protein is CASSFLSGGDTAFF.

The chain joins TRBV11-3 to TRBJ2-1; 13 bases fit TRBD2. The V gene's germline CDR1 is SGHNT and CDR2 YENEEA. There are 16 residues in the CDR3. The junction had 3 bases not matched to a gene; V was cut back by 6 bases and J by 1 base. DNA of the CDR3: TGTGCCAGCAGGGGGACTAGCGGGAAGTCCTACAATGAGCAGTTCTTC. Translation: CASRGTSGKSYNEQFF.

The rearrangement uses TRBV13 and TRBJ2-7, with TRBD1 matching 7 bases. This CDR3 is 14 amino acids long. V was pared by 3 bases and J by 3 bases, with 5 bases of the junction left unmatched. Per germline, CDR1 PRHDT and CDR2 FYEKMQ (reference sequence). The CDR3 DNA is TGTGCCAGCAGCTTCCCGGGACAGCTCTACGAGCAGTACTTC. Translating gives CASSFPGQLYEQYF. Full variable domain (outside the CDR3, taken from reference TRBV13 and TRBJ2-7): AAGVIQSPRHLIKEKRETATLKCYPIPRHDTVYWYQQGPGQDPQFLISFYEKMQSDKGSIPDRFSAQQFSDYHSELNMSSLELGDSALYFCASSFPGQLYEQYFGPGTRLTVT.

The sample holds a few counts of this clone. The chain carries TRBV10-3 and TRBJ2-7; perhaps TRBD2 as D (6 bases). The CDR3 sequence is 14 residues long. V gave up 0 bases and J gave up 2 bases, with 8 bases separating them. The germline V gene has CDR1 ENHRY and CDR2 SYGVKD. This CDR3 is CAISESGLTYEQYV. The CDR3 nucleotides are TGTGCCATCAGTGAGTCGGGACTGACCTACGAGCAGTACGTC.

The chain is built from TRBV5-1 and TRBJ1-6; unclear D gene. CDR1 and CDR2 from the germline V gene are SGHRS and YFSETQ. The germline V and J ends were trimmed by 0 bases and 7 bases, with 14 bases remaining between them. The CDR3 is made up of 16 amino acids. The CDR3, as DNA: TGCGCCAGCAGCTTGGGCGGAGGCGTATCGAATTCACCCCTCCACTTT. This translates into CASSLGGGVSNSPLHF.

V gene TRBV4-3 combines with J gene TRBJ2-7; no reliable D call. This CDR3 region has 14 residues. The V gene's germline CDR1 is LGHNA and CDR2 YSLEER. V shed 3 bases and J shed 3 bases, with 12 bases lying between them. The CDR3 nucleotides are TGCGCCAGCAGCCAGTTCACGGGTGGCTACGAGCAGTACTTC. Its translation: CASSQFTGGYEQYF.